Presented here are 29 T cell receptor beta chains from one specimen sequenced in a study of cytomegalovirus exposure and HLA in healthy donors. Primers for the PCR totalled 60 Vbeta and 13 Jbeta. Repertoires were generated with immunoSEQ multiplex PCR, while TCRdb's copy carries only in-frame clones and drops some. The data contain about 160,000 clones, 85% of them singletons. Sequenced sample: PBMCs. Source of these receptors: a boy under 10 years old in good health and CMV-seronegative.

J is TRBJ2-1 and V is TRBV11-3; D gene uncertain. CDR3 length equals 13 residues. V was pared by 5 bases and J by 8 bases, with 13 bases between. Germline V gene lookup returns CDR1 SGHNT and CDR2 YENEEA. The CDR3 reads CASSLYPTYEQFF. The DNA for the CDR3 is TGTGCCAGCAGCCTATACCCCACGTATGAGCAGTTCTTC.

V and J are TRBV28 and TRBJ1-1; D is possibly TRBD1 (6 bases). The length of the CDR3 is 15 residues. CDR1 and CDR2 from the germline V gene are MDHEN and SYDVKM. V shed 3 bases and J shed 2 bases, with 13 bases lying between them. The CDR3 region has the DNA TGTGCCAGCAGTTTGCACCAGGGGACCAACACTGAAGCTTTCTTT. Translation: CASSLHQGTNTEAFF.

This clone was counted between two and nine times. The V gene is TRBV6-1, the J gene TRBJ2-3; TRBD1 aligns across 8 bases. The CDR3 covers 16 residues. V was pared by 1 base and J by 4 bases, with 7 bases of the junction left unmatched. CDR1 and CDR2 from the germline V gene are MNHNS and SASEGT. The CDR3 is CASSEEPGTGPDTQYF. CDR3 nucleotide sequence: TGTGCCAGCAGTGAAGAACCCGGGACAGGTCCAGATACGCAGTATTTT.

This clone was observed a few times. This chain uses TRBV4-2 with TRBJ1-1, with D unclear. V was cut by 2 bases and J by 1 base, with 11 bases left in between. This CDR3 contains 15 residues. Germline loops: CDR1 LGHNA, CDR2 YNFKEQ. The CDR3 loop is CASSQPPTANTEAFF. CDR3 nucleotide sequence: TGTGCCAGCAGCCAACCCCCCACAGCGAACACTGAAGCTTTCTTT.

V gene TRBV6-1 combines with J gene TRBJ2-7, with 9 positions matching TRBD1. The V and J ends lost 2 bases and 2 bases, in that order; junction bases with no gene match: 1. The CDR3 is 14 residues long. CDR1 and CDR2 from the germline V gene are MNHNS and SASEGT. DNA for the CDR3: TGTGCCAGCAGTGAAACAGGGGGCGCCTACGAGCAGTACTTC. This sequence encodes CASSETGGAYEQYF.

V usage is TRBV5-1 and J usage is TRBJ2-5; 8 bases are shared with TRBD1. The junction had 4 bases not matched to a gene; V was cut back by 4 bases and J by 5 bases. The germline gives CDR1 SGHRS, CDR2 YFSETQ. The length of the CDR3 is 13 residues. CDR3 region: CASSATGAETQYF. CDR3 DNA sequence: TGCGCCAGCAGCGCGACAGGGGCCGAGACCCAGTACTTC.

The chain employs TRBV5-1 and TRBJ1-2; D gene uncertain. Trimming pared 4 bases from V and 2 bases from J, leaving 9 bases between. CDR3 size: 13 residues. The germline V gene encodes CDR1 SGHRS and CDR2 YFSETQ. CDR3 residues: CASSRLANYGYTF. CDR3 nucleotides: TGCGCCAGCAGCAGACTCGCCAACTATGGCTACACCTTC.

The genes are TRBV5-4 and TRBJ2-3; tentative D call: TRBD2 (6 bases). Per the germline V gene, CDR1 is SGHNT and CDR2 is YYREEE (reference sequence). Trimming cost V 0 bases and J 5 bases, with 10 bases left between them. The CDR3 has 14 residues. The CDR3 sequence is CASSLDGRGDTQYF. CDR3 nucleotides: TGTGCCAGCAGCTTGGACGGGAGAGGAGATACGCAGTATTTT.

The chain is built from TRBV9 and TRBJ2-3; TRBD2 aligns across 8 bases. Germline lookup yields CDR1 SGDLS and CDR2 YYNGEE. The CDR3 runs 16 residues. V gave up 4 bases and J gave up 5 bases; unmatched junction bases: 12. CDR3 sequence: CASSHEVAGIGDTQYF. Here the CDR3 DNA reads TGTGCCAGCAGCCATGAGGTAGCGGGGATCGGAGATACGCAGTATTTT.

The chain links TRBV18 to TRBJ1-1, with a tentative D call TRBD1 (5 bases). This CDR3 has 14 residues. Germline values: CDR1 KGHSH, CDR2 LQKENI. The ends were cut back, 6 bases at V and 8 bases at J, with 19 bases in the middle. The CDR3 DNA reads as TGTGCCAGCTCCCCCATCACAGGCCATACGGAAGCTTTCTTT. The encoded protein is CASSPITGHTEAFF.

This CDR3 reads CASSLVGRITDTQYF. CDR3 nucleotides: TGCGCCAGCAGCTTGGTGGGGAGAATAACAGATACGCAGTATTTT. The chain employs TRBV5-1 and TRBJ2-3; TRBD2 might be the D (5 bases). The CDR3 spans 15 residues. V gave up 0 bases and J gave up 3 bases, with 11 bases separating them. Germline V gives CDR1 SGHRS, CDR2 YFSETQ.

The V call is TRBV11-2, the J call TRBJ2-5, with D perhaps matching TRBD2 (6 bases). The germline V gene has CDR1 SGHAT and CDR2 FQNNGV. Trimming removed 5 bases from V and 7 bases from J, with 8 bases in between. CDR3 size: 11 residues. The CDR3 here is CASSPGGTQYF. Written as DNA, the CDR3 is TGTGCCAGCAGCCCCGGGGGGACCCAGTACTTC.

The rearrangement joins TRBV11-3 to TRBJ1-1; 9 bases are shared with TRBD1. Germline V gene lookup returns CDR1 SGHNT and CDR2 YENEEA. CDR3 length equals 13 residues. With V trimmed by 5 bases and J by 6 bases, 4 bases remained unmatched. CDR3 DNA: TGTGCCAGCAGCCCGCGGACAGGGGCTGAAGCTTTCTTT. Translated: CASSPRTGAEAFF.

The V and J genes are TRBV28 and TRBJ2-1; 9 bases are a match to TRBD1. CDR3 length: 14 amino acids. Germline V gene data show CDR1 as MDHEN and CDR2 as SYDVKM. Trimming took 1 base from V and 9 from J; bases not matched to a gene: 4. Here the CDR3 DNA reads TGTGCCAGCAGTTTATTACAGGGGGCCTTTGAGCAGTTCTTC. Translating it yields CASSLLQGAFEQFF.

The chain is built from TRBV13 and TRBJ1-1; D gene unclear. The CDR3 covers 13 residues. Trimming stripped 5 bases from V and 4 bases from J, with 11 bases between. The germline V gene has CDR1 PRHDT and CDR2 FYEKMQ (reference sequence). The CDR3 reads CASSLQAGTEAFF. CDR3 in DNA: TGTGCCAGCAGCCTTCAAGCGGGCACTGAAGCTTTCTTT. Using reference TRBV13 and TRBJ1-1 for the parts outside the CDR3, the full variable domain is AAGVIQSPRHLIKEKRETATLKCYPIPRHDTVYWYQQGPGQDPQFLISFYEKMQSDKGSIPDRFSAQQFSDYHSELNMSSLELGDSALYFCASSLQAGTEAFFGQGTRLTVV.

This clone appeared once. The V gene is TRBV2, the J gene TRBJ2-3, with 9 bases aligning to TRBD2. J was trimmed by 0 bases and V by 5 bases; bases with no gene match: 3. Germline V CDR1 and CDR2: SNHLY, FYNNEI. The CDR3 runs to 15 residues. The CDR3, as DNA: TGTGCCAGCAGTCCCCTAGCGGGGAGCACAGATACGCAGTATTTT. It translates to CASSPLAGSTDTQYF.

This clone was seen a single time. The J gene is TRBJ2-7, the V gene TRBV6-1; the match to TRBD1 covers 8 bases. V lost 2 bases, J lost 0 bases, and 3 bases stayed unmatched. This CDR3 contains 15 residues. Looked up from germline, CDR1 is MNHNS and CDR2 is SASEGT. CDR3: CASSERGTGSYEQYV. The CDR3 DNA reads as TGTGCCAGCAGTGAAAGGGGGACAGGCTCCTACGAGCAGTACGTC.

As to this clone: At one end, the junction sequence differs from germline, possibly due to a read error. V usage is TRBV14 and J usage is TRBJ1-1; 9 positions match TRBD1. Germline lookup yields CDR1 SGHDN and CDR2 FVKESK. The CDR3 length is 17 residues. CDR3 in amino acids: CASSQATWDRADTETFF. In nucleotides, the CDR3 is TGTGCCAGCAGCCAAGCGACATGGGACAGGGCGGACACTGAAACTTTCTTT.

CDR3 bases: TGTGCCAGCAGCCCCTCACTCCTTAATTCACCCCTCCACTTT. This sequence encodes CASSPSLLNSPLHF. This chain joins TRBV27 and TRBJ1-6; D unclear. Germline V lookup: CDR1 MNHEY, CDR2 SMNVEV (reference sequence). CDR3 length: 14 residues. Trimming took off 6 bases at V and 6 bases at J, with 12 bases between the two ends.

The chain carries TRBV6-1 and TRBJ1-5, with 10 bases identical to TRBD1. CDR1 is MNHNS and CDR2 is SASEGT in the germline V gene. The CDR3 consists of 15 residues. V trimming: 6 bases; J trimming: 4 bases; junction bases outside the gene matches: 6. The CDR3 DNA follows: TGTGCCAGCAGCGTGACAGGGGGCGCGAATCAGCCCCAGCATTTT. The encoded protein is CASSVTGGANQPQHF.

The CDR3 nucleotides are TGTGCCAGCAGCACTCGGACAGGTGGAAACACCATATATTTT. This gives the protein CASSTRTGGNTIYF. V is TRBV5-4 and J is TRBJ1-3; 7 bases line up with TRBD1. From germline, CDR1 is SGHNT and CDR2 YYREEE (reference sequence). Losses at the gene ends were 4 bases for V and 3 bases for J; bases not matched to a gene: 4. The length of the CDR3 is 14 residues.

This rearrangement joins TRBV7-9 to TRBJ1-4; 7 bases agree with TRBD1. The CDR3 spans 16 residues. V trimming: 4 bases; J trimming: 1 base; junction bases outside the gene matches: 6. CDR1 SEHNR and CDR2 FQNEAQ come from the germline V gene (reference sequence). Written as DNA, the CDR3 is TGTGCCAGCAGCTCGAACAGGGGAGAAACTAATGAAAAACTGTTTTTT. As protein: CASSSNRGETNEKLFF. Filled out from reference TRBV7-9 and TRBJ1-4, the complete variable domain reads DTGVSQNPRHKITKRGQNVTFRCDPISEHNRLYWYRQTLGQGPEFLTYFQNEAQLEKSRLLSDRFSAERPKGSFSTLEIQRTEQGDSAMYLCASSSNRGETNEKLFFGSGTQLSVL.

The rearrangement uses TRBV14 and TRBJ1-2; D is possibly TRBD1 (6 bases). Germline lookup yields CDR1 SGHDN and CDR2 FVKESK. The CDR3 loop spans 13 amino acids. V was shortened by 4 bases and J by 4 bases, with 10 bases between the two germline ends. CDR3 nucleotides: TGTGCCAGCAGCCTACAGGGACGCTATGGCTACACCTTC. Translated, it gives CASSLQGRYGYTF.

The V call is TRBV2, the J call TRBJ2-4; no firm D call. The CDR3 loop spans 15 amino acids. V lost 2 bases and J 0 bases, leaving 8 bases between the germline ends. Germline loops: CDR1 SNHLY, CDR2 FYNNEI. CDR3 sequence reads: CASSESTLAKNIQYF. DNA of the CDR3: TGTGCCAGCAGTGAATCCACTCTAGCCAAAAACATTCAGTACTTC.

The gene calls are TRBV19 and TRBJ1-6; no firm D call. The CDR3 spans 13 residues. In germline, CDR1 is LNHDA, CDR2 SQIVND (reference sequence). The V and J ends lost 7 bases and 9 bases respectively, with 13 bases between them. CDR3 nucleotides: TGTGCCAGTACCGACGCCCGGGGTTCACCCCTCCACTTT. Protein sequence: CASTDARGSPLHF. The variable domain in full, completed from reference TRBV19 and TRBJ1-6, reads DGGITQSPKYLFRKEGQNVTLSCEQNLNHDAMYWYRQDPGQGLRLIYYSQIVNDFQKGDIAEGYSVSREKKESFPLTVTSAQKNPTAFYLCASTDARGSPLHFGNGTRLTVT.

The V and J genes are TRBV28 and TRBJ1-1; the match to TRBD1 covers 7 bases. Germline CDR1 MDHEN, CDR2 SYDVKM. This CDR3 comprises 14 residues. V gave up 5 bases and J gave up 1 base; unmatched junction bases: 4. The CDR3 loop is CASSTTGWNTEAFF. As DNA, the CDR3 is TGTGCCAGCAGTACGACAGGGTGGAACACTGAAGCTTTCTTT.

The CDR3 protein is CASSKSHNSGNTIYF. The CDR3 bases are TGTGCCAGTAGTAAAAGCCATAACTCTGGAAACACCATATATTTT. The rearrangement links TRBV19 to TRBJ1-3; D is unresolved. The germline V gene has CDR1 LNHDA and CDR2 SQIVND (reference sequence). Trimming removed 4 bases at V and 0 bases at J, with 10 bases between. CDR3 length: 15 residues. The entire variable domain, with the rest obtained from reference TRBV19 and TRBJ1-3, is as follows: DGGITQSPKYLFRKEGQNVTLSCEQNLNHDAMYWYRQDPGQGLRLIYYSQIVNDFQKGDIAEGYSVSREKKESFPLTVTSAQKNPTAFYLCASSKSHNSGNTIYFGEGSWLTVV.

This chain links TRBV28 with TRBJ1-1, with 7 bases aligning to TRBD1. V shed 5 bases and J 1 base; nucleotides not matched to a gene: 7. Germline CDR1 reads MDHEN; CDR2 reads SYDVKM. This CDR3 is built from 15 residues. CDR3 nucleotides: TGTGCCAGCAGTCAAGCCCCAGGGGGGAACACTGAAGCTTTCTTT. This codes for CASSQAPGGNTEAFF.

The chain has TRBV6-5 and TRBJ1-2; D is perhaps TRBD1 (5 bases). Germline V lookup: CDR1 MNHEY, CDR2 SVGAGI. The CDR3 has 15 residues. The ends were cut back, 4 bases at V and 5 bases at J, with 17 bases in the middle. The CDR3 DNA follows: TGTGCCAGCAGTTTAGTTCCTGGGGGAGGGTATGGCTACACCTTC. Translating it yields CASSLVPGGGYGYTF.